The next 32 T cell receptor beta chains were all read from a single sample in a study of immune cell composition in non-small cell lung cancer. Normal lung was sampled as far from the tumour as possible, at least 3 cm. Sequencing was performed with immunoSEQ multiplex PCR; in TCRdb, only in-frame clones are kept and a portion is missing. The table has some 2,200 clones, over 60% seen once; the top ten hold about a quarter. Sample: non-adjacent lung tissue. The receptors come from a human donor with non-small cell lung cancer.

The chain recombines TRBV28 with TRBJ1-1; tentatively, D is TRBD1 (5 bases). CDR1 is MDHEN, CDR2 SYDVKM, per germline. V was trimmed by 8 bases and J by 8 bases, leaving 24 bases between them. There are 15 residues in the CDR3. Written as DNA, the CDR3 is TGTGCCAGCGGTCTTCGGTTGGGGCGGGGGTTCGAAGCTTTCTTT. This gives the protein CASGLRLGRGFEAFF.

The chain recombines TRBV10-1 with TRBJ1-4; D is unclear. The V gene lost 7 bases and the J gene lost 8 bases, with 11 bases spanning the gap. The CDR3 has 12 residues. Germline loops: CDR1 WNHNN, CDR2 SYGVQD (reference sequence). Here the CDR3 reads CASTRQVEKLFF. CDR3 bases: TGCGCCAGCACTCGGCAGGTCGAAAAACTGTTTTTT.

This clone was recorded a few times. The chain links TRBV14 to TRBJ1-6; 9 nucleotides align to TRBD1. The CDR3 contains 15 residues. Germline lookup yields CDR1 SGHDN and CDR2 FVKESK. The V gene end was trimmed by 4 bases and the J gene end by 9 bases; junction bases not matched to a gene: 7. The CDR3 coding sequence is TGTGCCAGCAGCCGCTACAGGGGGCGCGGTTCACCCCTCCACTTT. The encoded protein is CASSRYRGRGSPLHF. Using reference TRBV14 and TRBJ1-6 for the parts outside the CDR3, the full variable domain is EAGVTQFPSHSVIEKGQTVTLRCDPISGHDNLYWYRRVMGKEIKFLLHFVKESKQDESGMPNNRFLAERTGGTYSTLKVQPAELEDSGVYFCASSRYRGRGSPLHFGNGTRLTVT.

This clone was detected once. CDR3 sequence (DNA): TGTGCCTGGGGGAAAGGGGGAAGCTCCTATAATTCACCCCTCCACTTT. Its translation: CAWGKGGSSYNSPLHF. The rearrangement links TRBV30 to TRBJ1-6; a possible D gene is TRBD1 (6 bases). V gave up 5 bases and J gave up 0 bases, with 14 bases separating them. CDR1 and CDR2 (germline): GTSNPN, SVGIG (reference sequence). CDR3 size: 16 residues.

The rearrangement uses TRBV5-4 and TRBJ1-1; D unclear. The CDR3 has 15 residues. V lost 5 bases, J lost 3 bases, and 17 bases lay in between. In germline, CDR1 is SGHNT, CDR2 YYREEE (reference sequence). The CDR3 sequence: CASSSPWVEDTEAFF. The CDR3 DNA is TGTGCCAGCAGTTCCCCATGGGTAGAGGACACTGAAGCTTTCTTT.

The rearrangement uses TRBV27 and TRBJ2-7; D possibly corresponds to TRBD2 (7 bases). This CDR3 has 16 amino acids. Germline assignment: CDR1 MNHEY and CDR2 SMNVEV (reference sequence). Deletions cut 6 bases from V and 4 bases from J, with 22 bases between. DNA of the CDR3: TGTGCCAGCAGCACGCCCGGGGGGCAGACATTTTACGAGCAGTACTTC. Residues: CASSTPGGQTFYEQYF.

The rearrangement joins TRBV15 to TRBJ2-5; 9 bases are a match to TRBD2. The V gene's germline CDR1 is LNHNV and CDR2 YYDKDF (reference sequence). CDR3 length equals 18 residues. After removal of 0 bases from V and 5 bases from J, the junction contained 13 bases not matched to a gene. The CDR3 DNA reads TGTGCCACCAGCAGAGATAAAGGATTAGCGGGGGATTCTGAGACCCAGTACTTC. Protein product: CATSRDKGLAGDSETQYF.

This rearrangement joins TRBV4-2 to TRBJ1-1, with a weak D call TRBD1 (6 bases). V lost 5 bases, J lost 3 bases, and 13 bases lay in between. CDR3 length: 14 residues. Germline V CDR1 and CDR2: LGHNA, YNFKEQ. DNA of the CDR3: TGTGCCAGCAGCTTGGCGGGGGCGGACACTGAAGCTTTCTTT. It translates to CASSLAGADTEAFF.

The chain carries TRBV7-8 and TRBJ2-1; TRBD1 agrees at 7 bases. The germline gives CDR1 SGHVS, CDR2 FQNEAQ. The V segment lost 3 bases and the J segment 4 bases; nucleotides outside the gene matches: 9. This CDR3 region has 16 residues. CDR3 coding DNA: TGTGCCAGCAGCTTTAAATCCGGGACAGCGTACAATGAGCAGTTCTTC. Protein product: CASSFKSGTAYNEQFF.

The rearrangement uses TRBV4-1 and TRBJ2-3, with 7 bases identical to TRBD2. Trimming removed 2 bases from V and 1 base from J; junction bases left unmatched: 9. Germline values: CDR1 MGHRA, CDR2 YSYEKL. This CDR3 comprises 17 residues. The CDR3 DNA is TGCGCCAGCAGCCAAATAAAAGCGGGGTTGGGCACAGATACGCAGTATTTT. Its protein product is CASSQIKAGLGTDTQYF.

The chain has TRBV28 and TRBJ2-7, with D maybe TRBD2 (6 bases). Trimming stripped 5 bases from V and 3 bases from J, with 14 bases between. CDR1 and CDR2 from the germline V gene are MDHEN and SYDVKM. The CDR3 has 14 amino acids. The DNA for the CDR3 is TGTGCCAGCAGTCCGGTGAGCGGGCACTACGAGCAGTACTTC. It translates to CASSPVSGHYEQYF. Using reference TRBV28 and TRBJ2-7 for the parts outside the CDR3, the full variable domain is DVKVTQSSRYLVKRTGEKVFLECVQDMDHENMFWYRQDPGLGLRLIYFSYDVKMKEKGDIPEGYSVSREKKERFSLILESASTNQTSMYLCASSPVSGHYEQYFGPGTRLTVT.

CDR3 sequence: CGSGTNGYTF. The CDR3 region has the DNA TGCGGGTCGGGAACGAATGGCTACACCTTC. The chain is built from TRBV20-1 and TRBJ1-2; D not certain. The CDR3 loop spans 10 amino acids. Per the germline V gene, CDR1 is DFQATT and CDR2 is SNEGSKA (reference sequence).

The chain employs TRBV25-1 and TRBJ1-3; D is undetermined. Deletions cut 6 bases from V and 9 bases from J, with 9 bases between. This CDR3 is built from 11 residues. Germline V lookup: CDR1 MGHDK, CDR2 SYGVNS. The chain's CDR3 is CASRFRGTIYF. CDR3 DNA: TGTGCCAGCAGGTTTCGGGGCACCATATATTTT.

By share, this clone counts as large. This chain links TRBV4-2 with TRBJ1-2; possible D gene TRBD1, 6 bases. This CDR3 contains 14 residues. V was trimmed by 0 bases and J by 11 bases, leaving 16 bases between them. Germline V gene lookup returns CDR1 LGHNA and CDR2 YNFKEQ. The chain's CDR3 is CASSQEGGGSPYTF. CDR3 nucleotide sequence: TGTGCCAGCAGCCAAGAGGGGGGGGGCAGCCCATACACCTTC.

The chain links TRBV7-2 to TRBJ2-5; 8 bases agree with TRBD2. CDR1 is SGHTA, CDR2 FQGNSA, per germline. The V and J ends lost 1 base and 2 bases, in that order; junction bases with no gene match: 6. The CDR3 is 16 residues long. The CDR3 DNA sequence: TGTGCCAGCAGCTTAGACTGGTCTAGCGGGCAAGAGACCCAGTACTTC. Residues: CASSLDWSSGQETQYF.

The chain employs TRBV7-3 and TRBJ1-1, with 7 bases aligning to TRBD1. From germline, CDR1 is SGHTA and CDR2 FQGTGA. The CDR3 runs 13 residues. J lost 8 bases, V lost 5 bases, and 8 bases had no gene match. This CDR3 reads CASSKQGLGEAFF. The CDR3 DNA reads as TGTGCCAGCAGCAAACAGGGGTTGGGCGAAGCTTTCTTT.

Only a few counts were recorded for this clone. The chain combines TRBV7-2 with TRBJ2-7, with D perhaps TRBD2 (6 bases). CDR3 size: 14 residues. Trimming cost V 3 bases and J 3 bases, with 12 bases left between them. From germline, CDR1 is SGHTA and CDR2 FQGNSA. CDR3: CASSLGGLLYEQYF. DNA for the CDR3: TGTGCCAGCAGCTTGGGGGGTCTCCTCTACGAGCAGTACTTC. Together with reference TRBV7-2 and TRBJ2-7, the CDR3 gives the full variable domain: GAGVSQSPSNKVTEKGKDVELRCDPISGHTALYWYRQSLGQGLEFLIYFQGNSAPDKSGLPSDRFSAERTGGSVSTLTIQRTQQEDSAVYLCASSLGGLLYEQYFGPGTRLTVT.

The chain uses TRBV30 and TRBJ1-3; D is unresolved. Germline CDR1 reads GTSNPN; CDR2 reads SVGIG (reference sequence). V shed 2 bases and J shed 4 bases, with 12 bases lying between them. The CDR3 is 14 residues long. The CDR3 DNA sequence: TGTGCCTGGAGTAGTGGCTTGGAGGGAAACACCATATATTTT. Residues: CAWSSGLEGNTIYF.

The chain is built from TRBV4-2 and TRBJ2-3; 10 nucleotides match TRBD1. Germline lookup yields CDR1 LGHNA and CDR2 YNFKEQ. V lost 3 bases, J lost 8 bases, and 14 bases stayed unmatched. The length of the CDR3 is 17 residues. The chain's CDR3 is CASSQERGGQGKSTQYF. Written as DNA, the CDR3 is TGTGCCAGCAGCCAGGAAAGGGGGGGACAGGGGAAGAGTACGCAGTATTTT.

The rearrangement joins TRBV7-2 to TRBJ1-2, with 11 nucleotides matching TRBD1. The CDR3 is made up of 13 amino acids. Trimming at V came to 6 bases and at J to 7 bases, leaving 4 bases not matched to a gene. CDR1 is SGHTA, CDR2 FQGNSA, per germline. The CDR3 DNA reads TGTGCCAGCAGGGACAGGGGGCGCATTGGCTACACCTTC. Its translation: CASRDRGRIGYTF.

The chain carries TRBV5-1 and TRBJ1-5; TRBD1 aligns across 9 bases. Germline V CDR1 and CDR2: SGHRS, YFSETQ. V was pared by 2 bases and J by 3 bases, with 3 bases of the junction left unmatched. The length of the CDR3 is 15 residues. DNA of the CDR3: TGCGCCAGCAGCTTAGGGGACAGGGCCAATCAGCCCCAGCATTTT. It translates to CASSLGDRANQPQHF.

This chain joins TRBV18 and TRBJ2-6, with D possibly being TRBD1 (6 bases). The CDR3 is 17 residues long. V was trimmed by 3 bases and J by 2 bases, leaving 14 bases between them. Germline V lookup: CDR1 KGHSH, CDR2 LQKENI. The CDR3 reads CASSPILTGTGANVLTF. The CDR3 nucleotides are TGTGCCAGCTCACCTATTCTTACAGGGACTGGGGCCAACGTCCTGACTTTC.

The chain is built from TRBV5-5 and TRBJ2-7; 7 nucleotides line up with TRBD1. V was clipped by 0 bases and J by 3 bases; unmatched bases: 3. Germline V gene lookup returns CDR1 SGHKS and CDR2 YYEKEE (reference sequence). CDR3 length: 14 amino acids. CDR3 sequence (DNA): TGTGCCAGCAGCTTGGAGGGACAGTACTACGAGCAGTACTTC. It encodes CASSLEGQYYEQYF.

A few counts support this clone. This chain connects TRBV14 to TRBJ1-1; D is unresolved. This CDR3 has 15 residues. V was pared by 3 bases and J by 0 bases, with 11 bases between. The germline CDR1 and CDR2 sequences are SGHDN and FVKESK. CDR3 in amino acids: CASSQYQTLNTEAFF. CDR3 coding DNA: TGTGCCAGCAGCCAGTACCAGACACTGAACACTGAAGCTTTCTTT.

This CDR3 is CASSYGGGNIQYF. The DNA of the CDR3 is TGTGCCAGCAGTTACGGGGGAGGGAACATTCAGTACTTC. The genes are TRBV6-5 and TRBJ2-4; TRBD2 agrees at 7 bases. Per germline, CDR1 MNHEY and CDR2 SVGAGI. The CDR3 contains 13 residues. V lost 2 bases, J lost 7 bases, and 2 bases stayed unmatched.

This clone was seen more than once but under ten times. The chain joins TRBV12-2 to TRBJ1-1. TRBV12-2 is a documented pseudogene. The CDR3 contains 12 residues. For the CDR3, the DNA is TGTGCAAGTCGCTTAATCCGGTTACTAGCTTTCTTT. It yields the protein CASRLIRLLAFF.

The chain combines TRBV6-5 with TRBJ2-3; the match to TRBD2 covers 8 bases. V lost 6 bases to trimming and J lost 3 bases; unmatched junction nucleotides: 5. Germline CDR1 and CDR2: MNHEY and SVGAGI. CDR3 length equals 14 residues. CDR3 coding DNA: TGTGCCAGCAGCCCCGGGGGGGTGACAGATACGCAGTATTTT. It is translated as CASSPGGVTDTQYF.

This chain joins TRBV7-2 and TRBJ1-5, with 7 bases matching TRBD1. Trimming cost V 4 bases and J 7 bases; bases outside gene matches: 1. Germline-derived CDR1 and CDR2 are SGHTA and FQGNSA. The CDR3 is 12 amino acids. CDR3 bases: TGTGCCAGCAGCTGGACAGGACAGCCCCAGCATTTT. This gives the protein CASSWTGQPQHF.

The chain employs TRBV7-8 and TRBJ2-1, with D possibly TRBD2 on 5 matching bases. Per germline, CDR1 SGHVS and CDR2 FQNEAQ. CDR3 length: 14 amino acids. Deletions cut 1 base from V and 9 bases from J, with 13 bases between. The CDR3 nucleotides read TGTGCCAGCAGCTTAGTTGCAGGACGGGGTGAGCAGTTCTTC. It encodes CASSLVAGRGEQFF.

In its sample, this clone was seen once. The chain is built from TRBV4-2 and TRBJ2-3, with 10 bases matching TRBD2. Trimming at V came to 0 bases and at J to 4 bases, leaving 13 bases not matched to a gene. The CDR3 covers 19 residues. Germline CDR1 and CDR2: LGHNA and YNFKEQ. This chain's CDR3 is CASSQERWRAGGRPDTQYF. The DNA of the CDR3 is TGTGCCAGCAGCCAAGAAAGGTGGAGAGCGGGGGGGCGCCCAGATACGCAGTATTTT.

This clone has just a few counts. The V gene is TRBV2, the J gene TRBJ1-2; 9 bases are a match to TRBD1. The CDR3 runs 15 residues. The germline gives CDR1 SNHLY, CDR2 FYNNEI. J lost 4 bases, V lost 4 bases, and 7 bases had no gene match. In DNA form, the CDR3 reads TGTGCCAGCAGTGGAGGGACAGGGCCCTTCTATGGCTACACCTTC. Its translation is CASSGGTGPFYGYTF.

In its sample, this clone was seen a few times. J is TRBJ1-5 and V is TRBV11-3; 8 nucleotides align to TRBD1. V lost 5 bases, J lost 6 bases, and 12 bases stayed unmatched. CDR1 and CDR2 from the germline V gene are SGHNT and YENEEA. The CDR3 totals 16 residues. CDR3 amino acids: CASSMGQGAQGQPQHF. In DNA, the CDR3 is TGTGCCAGCAGCATGGGGCAGGGGGCGCAGGGTCAGCCCCAGCATTTT.